This T cell receptor (beta chain) emerged from a study of HIV-infected patients and healthy controls. Germline lookup yields CDR1 ENHRY and CDR2 SYGVKD. The CDR3 runs to 15 residues. J gave up 0 bases and V 3 bases, and 3 bases lay outside the gene matches. This clonotype has ten or more counts. Its antigen is currently unknown. Study outcomes and limitations: HIV+ repertoires were severely depleted of MAIT alpha-chain CDR3s, unlike healthy controls. Healthy control repertoires had roughly threefold more distinct CDR3s than untreated HIV+ repertoires, and higher Shannon diversity.

Alpha and beta constant-region primers primed reverse transcription of approximately 500 ng RNA. Using multiplexing indices, alpha and beta chain libraries were generated apart by chain-specific third strand synthesis. Each cDNA molecule was barcoded, and a single primer pair amplified each chain. A short first PCR added P5 and P7 adapter elements and a second index. MiXCR was run by TCRdb on the 5' RACE reads, yielding one entry per CDR3 protein. The sample yields roughly 9,100 distinct CDR3 sequences, under 6.5% seen once. No cell fractionation was done, so the repertoire covers all unsorted peripheral blood T cells.

This TCR came from an adult in good health. Source material: blood. The rearrangement links TRBV10-3 to TRBJ2-3; 7 bases fit TRBD2. The CDR3 reads CAISDWRESTDTQYF. In DNA form, the CDR3 reads TGTGCCATCAGTGACTGGCGGGAGAGCACAGATACGCAGTATTTT.